These 6 T cell receptor beta chains came from one sample sequenced in a study of STAT3 mutations in large granular lymphocyte leukemia (dated by TCRdb to the late 2010s). Broader findings and caveats from the paper: Every T-LGLL patient showed at least one immunodominant TCRbeta clonotype, and about half showed multiple immunodominant subclonotypes.

No antigen is known for these receptors. Receptor amplification or capture employed the immunoSEQ multiplex PCR assay. Held by TCRdb, this immuneACCESS table contains in-frame sequences only and omits some clones. Under half of the omission traces to an unresolved V gene where checked; the cause of the rest is unknown. A total of tens of thousands of clones appear in this sample, approximately 86% of them only once. About 12% of the sample goes to the ten largest clones. Sequencing was performed on peripheral blood mononuclear cells. Source of these receptors: a man in his sixties with T-cell large granular lymphocyte leukemia. Some clones in this sample may be carry-over from other donors' samples. The age is the age at diagnosis.

V is TRBV18 and J is TRBJ2-7, with D uncertain. The length of the CDR3 is 13 residues. In germline, CDR1 is KGHSH, CDR2 LQKENI. The ends were cut back, 0 bases at V and 2 bases at J, with 5 bases in the middle. The CDR3 region is CASSPPGTYEQYF. For the CDR3, the DNA is TGTGCCAGCTCACCACCGGGAACCTACGAGCAGTACTTC.

The chain joins TRBV6-6 to TRBJ1-3; TRBD1 is a possible D gene (5 bases). The V gene's germline CDR1 is MNHNY and CDR2 SVGAGI (reference sequence). The CDR3 loop spans 14 amino acids. V lost 5 bases and J lost 2, with 10 bases in between. The chain's CDR3 is CASSRDRAGNTIYF. The CDR3 coding sequence is TGTGCCAGCAGTCGCGACAGAGCTGGAAACACCATATATTTT.

V is TRBV7-8 and J is TRBJ1-5; 7 bases are shared with TRBD1. J was trimmed by 5 bases and V by 0 bases; bases with no gene match: 4. From germline, CDR1 is SGHVS and CDR2 FQNEAQ. The CDR3 totals 15 residues. Here the CDR3 DNA reads TGTGCCAGCAGCTTAGCCACAGGGGCCGATCAGCCCCAGCATTTT. Its translation is CASSLATGADQPQHF.

This clone was observed once. The chain couples TRBV5-1 to TRBJ2-3; D not resolved. V was shortened by 0 bases and J by 0 bases, with 5 bases between the two germline ends. The CDR3 consists of 14 residues. Germline loops: CDR1 SGHRS, CDR2 YFSETQ. The CDR3 sequence: CASSLALSTDTQYF. In DNA, the CDR3 is TGCGCCAGCAGCTTGGCCCTAAGCACAGATACGCAGTATTTT.

The CDR3 is CASSEGGDRTYEQYF. The CDR3 DNA reads TGTGCCAGCAGTGAAGGAGGGGACAGGACATACGAGCAGTACTTC. J is TRBJ2-7 and V is TRBV2; TRBD1 aligns across 8 bases. The CDR3 consists of 15 residues. Trimming cost V 1 base and J 4 bases; bases outside gene matches: 6. Germline V gene lookup returns CDR1 SNHLY and CDR2 FYNNEI.

The rearrangement joins TRBV11-1 to TRBJ2-1, with D unresolved. V was shortened by 3 bases and J by 6 bases, with 12 bases between the two germline ends. The germline V gene encodes CDR1 SGHAT and CDR2 FQDESV (reference sequence). The length of the CDR3 is 14 residues. In DNA form, the CDR3 reads TGTGCCAGCAGCTTTTTAGGAACTCTCAATGAGCAGTTCTTC. Translation: CASSFLGTLNEQFF.